Given below is one T cell receptor beta chain in context. The antigen remains unidentified. The data were obtained in a study of T-cell memory formation after mild COVID-19. Study-level points and caveats: Proof of SARS-CoV-2 specificity was absent for the second-wave clones that crested on day 37. CD4+ contracting clones were mainly CM and EM; CD8+ ones, EMRA.

Trimming removed 5 bases from V and 8 bases from J, with 9 bases in between. The CDR3 is 12 residues long. Germline values: CDR1 SGHVS, CDR2 FQNEAQ. TCRdb itself ran the 5' RACE reads through MiXCR, one entry per CDR3 protein. The sample lists a few hundred thousand distinct CDR3 sequences, roughly 15% seen once, with about 22% in the top ten. Sequencing was done on a sample of PBMCs or a T cell subset sorted from them (not recorded which). The chain employs TRBV7-8 and TRBJ2-2, with no clear D. The sequence derives from a man younger than 35 who had mild COVID-19 (a few samples of this study predate the infection). Cell type and time point are not known. The CDR3 DNA reads as TGTGCCAGCAGCCCCGGCCTGGGGGAGCTGTTTTTT. Protein: CASSPGLGELFF.